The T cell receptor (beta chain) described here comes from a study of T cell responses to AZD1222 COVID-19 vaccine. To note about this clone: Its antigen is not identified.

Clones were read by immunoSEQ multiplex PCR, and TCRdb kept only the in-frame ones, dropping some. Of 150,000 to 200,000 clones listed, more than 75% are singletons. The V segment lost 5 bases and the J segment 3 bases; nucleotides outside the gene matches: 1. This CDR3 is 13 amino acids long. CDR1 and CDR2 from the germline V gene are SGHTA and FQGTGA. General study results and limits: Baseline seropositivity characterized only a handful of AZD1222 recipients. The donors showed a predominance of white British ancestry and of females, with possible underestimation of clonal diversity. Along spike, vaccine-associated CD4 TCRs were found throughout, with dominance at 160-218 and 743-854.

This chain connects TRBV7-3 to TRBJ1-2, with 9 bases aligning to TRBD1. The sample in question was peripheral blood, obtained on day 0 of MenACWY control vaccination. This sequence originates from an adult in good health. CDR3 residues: CASSRDRDYGYTF. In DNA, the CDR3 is TGTGCCAGCAGCCGGGACAGGGACTATGGCTACACCTTC.